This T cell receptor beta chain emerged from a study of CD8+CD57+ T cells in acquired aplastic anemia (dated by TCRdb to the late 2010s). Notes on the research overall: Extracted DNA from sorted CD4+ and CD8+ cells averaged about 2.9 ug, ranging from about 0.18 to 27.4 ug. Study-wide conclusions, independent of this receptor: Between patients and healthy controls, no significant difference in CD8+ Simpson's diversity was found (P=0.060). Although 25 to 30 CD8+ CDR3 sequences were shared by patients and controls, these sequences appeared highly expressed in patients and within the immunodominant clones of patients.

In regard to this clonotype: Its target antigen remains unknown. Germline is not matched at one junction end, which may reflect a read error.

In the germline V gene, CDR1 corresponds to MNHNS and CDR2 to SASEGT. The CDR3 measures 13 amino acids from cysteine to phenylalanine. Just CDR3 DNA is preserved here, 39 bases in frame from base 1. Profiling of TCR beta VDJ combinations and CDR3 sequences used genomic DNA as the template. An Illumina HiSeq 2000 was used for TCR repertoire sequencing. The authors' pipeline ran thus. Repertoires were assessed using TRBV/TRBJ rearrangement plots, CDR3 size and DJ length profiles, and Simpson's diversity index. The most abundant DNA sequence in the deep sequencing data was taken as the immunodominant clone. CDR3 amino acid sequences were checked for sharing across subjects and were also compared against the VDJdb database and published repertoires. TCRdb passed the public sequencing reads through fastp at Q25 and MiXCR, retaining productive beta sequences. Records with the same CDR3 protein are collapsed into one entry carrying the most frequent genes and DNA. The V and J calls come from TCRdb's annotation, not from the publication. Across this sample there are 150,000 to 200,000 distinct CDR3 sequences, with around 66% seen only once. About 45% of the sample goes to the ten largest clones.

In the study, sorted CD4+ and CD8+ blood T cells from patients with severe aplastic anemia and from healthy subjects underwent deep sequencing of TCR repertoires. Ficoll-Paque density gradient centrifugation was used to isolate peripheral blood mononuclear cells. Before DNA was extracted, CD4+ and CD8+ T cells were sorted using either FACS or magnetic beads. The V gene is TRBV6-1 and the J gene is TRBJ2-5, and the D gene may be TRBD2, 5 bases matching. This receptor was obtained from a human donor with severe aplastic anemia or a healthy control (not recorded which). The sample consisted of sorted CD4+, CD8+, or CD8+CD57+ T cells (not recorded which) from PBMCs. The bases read TGTGCCAGCAGTGACGGCCGGGAAGAGACCCAGTGCTTC. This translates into CASSDGREETQCF.